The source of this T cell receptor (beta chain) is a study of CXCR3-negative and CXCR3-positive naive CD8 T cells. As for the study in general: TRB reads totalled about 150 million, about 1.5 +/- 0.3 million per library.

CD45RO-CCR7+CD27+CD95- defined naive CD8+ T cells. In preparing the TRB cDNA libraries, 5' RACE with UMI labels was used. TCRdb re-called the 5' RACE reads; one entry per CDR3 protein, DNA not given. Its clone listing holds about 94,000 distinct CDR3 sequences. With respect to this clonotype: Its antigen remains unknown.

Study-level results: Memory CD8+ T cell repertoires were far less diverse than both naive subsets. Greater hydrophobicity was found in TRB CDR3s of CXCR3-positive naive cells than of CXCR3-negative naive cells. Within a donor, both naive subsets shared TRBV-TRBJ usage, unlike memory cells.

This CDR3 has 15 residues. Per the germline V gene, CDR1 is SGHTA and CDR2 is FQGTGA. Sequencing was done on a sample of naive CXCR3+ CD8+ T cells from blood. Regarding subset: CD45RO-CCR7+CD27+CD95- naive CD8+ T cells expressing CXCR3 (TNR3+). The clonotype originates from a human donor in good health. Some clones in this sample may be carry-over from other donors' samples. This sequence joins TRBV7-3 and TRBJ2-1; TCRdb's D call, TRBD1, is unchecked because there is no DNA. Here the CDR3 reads CASSFTGGDHNEQFF.